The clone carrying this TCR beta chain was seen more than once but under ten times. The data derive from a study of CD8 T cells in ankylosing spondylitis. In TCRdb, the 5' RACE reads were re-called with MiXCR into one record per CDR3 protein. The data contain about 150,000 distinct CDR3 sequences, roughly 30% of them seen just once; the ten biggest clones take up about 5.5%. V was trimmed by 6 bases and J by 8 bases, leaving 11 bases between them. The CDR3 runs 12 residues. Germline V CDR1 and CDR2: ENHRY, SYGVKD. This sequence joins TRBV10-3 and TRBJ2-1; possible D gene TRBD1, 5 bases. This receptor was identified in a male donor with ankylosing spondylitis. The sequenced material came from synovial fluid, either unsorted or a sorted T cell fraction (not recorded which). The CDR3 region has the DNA TGTGCCATCAGCCCAGGGTTAGATGAGCAGTTCTTC. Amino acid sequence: CAISPGLDEQFF.